Presented here are 5 T cell receptor beta chains from one specimen sequenced in a study of follicular helper T cells after annual influenza vaccination. The assay was immunoSEQ multiplex PCR, and TCRdb's table has in-frame clones only and misses some. Here the sample spans under 8,500 clones, 80% to 85% being singletons. Indicated time point: 2015-2016 season, pre-vaccination. Sequenced here: CXCR5- memory CD4+ T cells sorted from blood, sampled on the day of influenza vaccination. These TCRs come from an adult who received the influenza vaccine.

The rearrangement joins TRBV3-1 (or the pseudogene TRBV3-2) to TRBJ2-2; TRBD2 is a possible D gene (5 bases). This CDR3 has 8 amino acids. Germline loops: CDR1 LGHDT, CDR2 YNNKEL (reference sequence). Here the CDR3 DNA reads TGTGTGGAGGCGCGGCTGTTTTTT. This codes for CVEARLFF.

The J gene is TRBJ1-1, the V gene TRBV7-9; 8 positions agree with TRBD1. Germline loops: CDR1 SEHNR, CDR2 FQNEAQ (reference sequence). V was pared by 5 bases and J by 0 bases, with 5 bases of the junction left unmatched. The CDR3 has 15 amino acids. The CDR3 nucleotides read TGTGCCAGCAGCCAGGGGGCGGGAATGAACACTGAAGCTTTCTTT. Translation: CASSQGAGMNTEAFF.

CDR3 residues: CASRWDLKINTIYF. The CDR3 bases are TGTGCCAGCAGATGGGACCTAAAGATAAACACCATATATTTT. The chain links TRBV2 to TRBJ1-3; possible D gene TRBD1, 5 bases. Per germline, CDR1 SNHLY and CDR2 FYNNEI. The V gene lost 6 bases and the J gene lost 6 bases, with 15 bases spanning the gap. The CDR3 loop spans 14 amino acids.

This chain uses TRBV6-5 with TRBJ1-6; the D is unclear. This CDR3 has 15 amino acids. With 0 bases removed from V and 9 bases from J, the gap between germline ends came to 12 bases. The V gene's germline CDR1 is MNHEY and CDR2 SVGAGI. For the CDR3, the DNA is TGTGCCAGCAGTTACTCAATAGCCATCGGTTCACCCCTCCACTTT. It codes for CASSYSIAIGSPLHF.

The genes are TRBV7-2 and TRBJ2-7, with 7 positions matching TRBD1. This CDR3 spans 15 amino acids. With 1 base clipped from V and 2 bases from J, the junction kept 5 bases outside the gene matches. Germline V gene sequence: CDR1 SGHTA, CDR2 FQGNSA. CDR3 nucleotides: TGTGCCAGCAGCTTAGTGGCAGGGGGTCCCTACGAGCAGTACTTC. Residues: CASSLVAGGPYEQYF.